The 26 T cell receptor beta chains presented below share a single source sample, sequenced in a study of OX40 agonist ivuxolimab in advanced cancers. Only in-frame clones appear in the TCRdb table, and some are missing; sequencing was by immunoSEQ multiplex PCR. The table shows 63,000 or so clones, with 84% occurring only once. The sample consisted of CD4+ or CD8+ T cells sorted from blood, taken in a trial of the OX40 agonist ivuxolimab. These receptors all come from an adult with an advanced solid tumor such as melanoma, head and neck, liver or kidney cancer.

This chain uses TRBV7-9 with TRBJ1-1; 9 nucleotides agree with TRBD1. CDR3 length equals 15 residues. Germline assignment: CDR1 SEHNR and CDR2 FQNEAQ (reference sequence). The V and J ends lost 5 bases and 0 bases, in that order; junction bases with no gene match: 4. CDR3 sequence (DNA): TGTGCCAGCAGCCCCGGGACAGGGTTGAACACTGAAGCTTTCTTT. Residues: CASSPGTGLNTEAFF. The variable domain in full, with the rest retrieved from reference TRBV7-9 and TRBJ1-1, is DTGVSQNPRHKITKRGQNVTFRCDPISEHNRLYWYRQTLGQGPEFLTYFQNEAQLEKSRLLSDRFSAERPKGSFSTLEIQRTEQGDSAMYLCASSPGTGLNTEAFFGQGTRLTVV.

In its sample, this clone was seen once. As DNA, the CDR3 is TGTGCCAGCAGCGTAGGGGGAACAGGCCTGTACTCTGGAAACACCATATATTTT. The encoded protein is CASSVGGTGLYSGNTIYF. This chain connects TRBV9 to TRBJ1-3; perhaps TRBD1 as D (5 bases). The CDR3 covers 18 residues. Trimming took 0 bases from V and 0 from J, leaving 16 bases between them. The germline CDR1 and CDR2 sequences are SGDLS and YYNGEE.

This chain links TRBV11-3 with TRBJ1-4, with 9 bases aligning to TRBD1. The V gene end was trimmed by 3 bases and the J gene end by 7 bases; junction bases not matched to a gene: 12. This CDR3 has 17 residues. In germline, CDR1 is SGHNT, CDR2 YENEEA. The CDR3 protein is CASSFGTGQNYGEKLFF. The CDR3 DNA reads as TGTGCCAGCAGCTTCGGGACAGGGCAAAATTACGGTGAAAAACTGTTTTTT.

CDR3 protein: CASSQDVPNTDTQYF. The CDR3 DNA follows: TGCGCCAGCAGCCAAGATGTGCCGAACACAGATACGCAGTATTTT. V gene TRBV4-3 combines with J gene TRBJ2-3; D gene ambiguous. The CDR3 runs 15 residues. V lost 0 bases, J lost 2 bases, and 9 bases lay in between. The germline CDR1 and CDR2 sequences are LGHNA and YSLEER.

Comments on this clone: This may arise from a read error, as a much more abundant clone is one base away. The same CDR3 arises from other DNA sequences in this sample as well. The chain employs TRBV7-6 and TRBJ2-7; D not certain. The CDR3 runs 13 residues. The germline gives CDR1 SGHVS, CDR2 FNYEAQ. Trimming pared 5 bases from V and 3 bases from J, leaving 11 bases between. Written as DNA, the CDR3 is TGTGCCAGCAGCCCAGGACCGAACTACGAGCAGTACTTC. It encodes CASSPGPNYEQYF.

V gene TRBV29-1 combines with J gene TRBJ2-5, with 7 bases fitting TRBD1. V dropped 1 base and J dropped 7; count of bases not matched to a gene: 6. The CDR3 consists of 13 residues. Germline-derived CDR1 and CDR2 are SQVTM and ANQGSEA. The CDR3 spells CSVEGQGTVTQYF. CDR3 nucleotides: TGCAGCGTTGAAGGACAGGGAACCGTGACCCAGTACTTC.

CDR3 bases: TGCAGCGTTGATGGAGGGGCGTACACCGGGGAGCTGTTTTTT. Residues: CSVDGGAYTGELFF. The V call is TRBV29-1, the J call TRBJ2-2; D is possibly TRBD2 (6 bases). Per the germline V gene, CDR1 is SQVTM and CDR2 is ANQGSEA. V was trimmed by 3 bases and J by 3 bases, leaving 11 bases between them. The CDR3 runs 14 residues.

The CDR3 coding sequence is TGTGCCAGCAGCTTCGGACACGGACGATACGAGCAGTACTTC. Protein sequence: CASSFGHGRYEQYF. The rearrangement uses TRBV9 and TRBJ2-7; D perhaps matches TRBD1 (5 bases). V lost 4 bases and J 4 bases, leaving 15 bases between the germline ends. Per germline, CDR1 SGDLS and CDR2 YYNGEE. This CDR3 is built from 14 residues.

To note about this clone: One junction end disagrees with the germline gene, perhaps due to a read error. The chain joins TRBV7-8 to TRBJ2-7, with D perhaps given as TRBD1 or TRBD2 (5 bases each). CDR3 length equals 12 residues. Germline values: CDR1 SGHVS, CDR2 FQNEAQ. The CDR3 nucleotides read TGTGCCAGCAGCTTAGGTGGCAGGGAGCCGTACTTC. Protein: CASSLGGREPYF.

J is TRBJ2-1 and V is TRBV5-1, with 9 bases identical to TRBD2. V was pared by 1 base and J by 4 bases, with 3 bases of the junction left unmatched. CDR1 SGHRS and CDR2 YFSETQ come from the germline V gene. The CDR3 has 15 amino acids. The CDR3 loop is CASSLLAGRYNEQFF. CDR3 DNA: TGCGCCAGCAGCTTGCTAGCGGGGAGATACAATGAGCAGTTCTTC.

The chain has TRBV2 and TRBJ2-7; D is possibly TRBD2 (7 bases). Germline CDR1 reads SNHLY; CDR2 reads FYNNEI. CDR3 length: 15 amino acids. Deletions cut 7 bases from V and 2 bases from J, with 18 bases between. CDR3 bases: TGTGCCAGCAAAGGGGGGGCTAGCGGTACCTACGAGCAGTACTTC. It encodes CASKGGASGTYEQYF.

DNA of the CDR3: TGTGCCAGCAGCCTAGGGGCGGTCGGCACAGATACGCAGTATTTT. It encodes CASSLGAVGTDTQYF. The chain links TRBV11-3 to TRBJ2-3; D is perhaps TRBD1 (5 bases). Germline V gene lookup returns CDR1 SGHNT and CDR2 YENEEA. Trimming cost V 5 bases and J 1 base, with 13 bases left between them. The CDR3 covers 15 residues.

The chain joins TRBV4-2 to TRBJ1-1, with unresolved D. Per germline, CDR1 LGHNA and CDR2 YNFKEQ. The CDR3 is made up of 15 amino acids. V lost 0 bases and J 1 base, leaving 9 bases between the germline ends. The chain's CDR3 is CASSQEVTQNTEAFF. In nucleotides, the CDR3 is TGTGCCAGCAGCCAAGAGGTAACACAGAACACTGAAGCTTTCTTT.

The chain joins TRBV2 to TRBJ2-3; no definite D call. CDR3 length: 12 residues. V was clipped by 6 bases and J by 5 bases, with 9 bases between them. CDR1 SNHLY and CDR2 FYNNEI come from the germline V gene. The CDR3 nucleotides are TGTGCCAGCAGGGGGTCGCAAGATACGCAGTATTTT. Encoded protein: CASRGSQDTQYF.

V usage is TRBV7-3 and J usage is TRBJ2-6; TRBD2 is a possible D gene (5 bases). The CDR3 covers 14 residues. Trimming removed 8 bases at V and 6 bases at J, with 14 bases between. CDR1 is SGHTA and CDR2 is FQGTGA in the germline V gene. The CDR3 region has the DNA TGTGCCAGCGGGGTCACGGGAATGGCCAACGTCCTGACTTTC. It codes for CASGVTGMANVLTF.

V is TRBV29-1 and J is TRBJ2-7; D is undetermined. This CDR3 is 13 amino acids long. V lost 4 bases and J 1 base, leaving 11 bases between the germline ends. CDR1 SQVTM and CDR2 ANQGSEA come from the germline V gene. CDR3 region: CSVGAGPSYEQYF. The CDR3 DNA reads TGCAGCGTTGGGGCTGGCCCGTCCTACGAGCAGTACTTC.

This clone has only a few counts. V is TRBV15 and J is TRBJ1-2; D gene unclear. The CDR3 runs to 15 residues. V lost 5 bases and J lost 4, with 17 bases in between. Germline CDR1 is LNHNV and CDR2 is YYDKDF (reference sequence). CDR3 sequence: CATSPNPSGGYGYTF. CDR3 nucleotides: TGTGCCACCAGCCCCAACCCTAGCGGCGGCTATGGCTACACCTTC.

The V gene is TRBV28, the J gene TRBJ1-5; D uncertain. Between the trimmed V and J ends, which lost 2 bases and 0 bases, there was a span of 11 bases. Germline loops: CDR1 MDHEN, CDR2 SYDVKM. This CDR3 has 16 amino acids. The CDR3 nucleotides read TGTGCCAGCAGTTTAAACAGAAGGGCTAGCAATCAGCCCCAGCATTTT. It is translated as CASSLNRRASNQPQHF.

The chain links TRBV10-3 to TRBJ1-1; D is undetermined. V was trimmed by 4 bases and J by 3 bases, leaving 6 bases between them. Germline CDR1 and CDR2: ENHRY and SYGVKD. This CDR3 has 12 residues. CDR3 sequence reads: CAISARDTEAFF. The CDR3 nucleotides read TGTGCCATCAGTGCCCGGGACACTGAAGCTTTCTTT.

This rearrangement joins TRBV5-4 to TRBJ2-3; 8 bases map to TRBD1. V lost 0 bases to trimming and J lost 6 bases; unmatched junction nucleotides: 6. The CDR3 extends over 15 amino acids. The germline gives CDR1 SGHNT, CDR2 YYREEE (reference sequence). DNA for the CDR3: TGTGCCAGCAGCTTGGACAGGGGGGCGTGGGATACGCAGTATTTT. This translates into CASSLDRGAWDTQYF.

The chain recombines TRBV5-1 with TRBJ2-5; D might be TRBD1 or TRBD2, each matching 6 bases. Germline lookup yields CDR1 SGHRS and CDR2 YFSETQ. The CDR3 contains 16 residues. The V gene lost 0 bases and the J gene lost 4 bases, with 16 bases spanning the gap. The CDR3 DNA reads as TGCGCCAGCAGCTTGGGTCCGGGAGCAGGGGCAGAGACCCAGTACTTC. Its translation: CASSLGPGAGAETQYF. Full variable domain (rest looked up from reference TRBV5-1 and TRBJ2-5): KAGVTQTPRYLIKTRGQQVTLSCSPISGHRSVSWYQQTPGQGLQFLFEYFSETQRNKGNFPGRFSGRQFSNSRSEMNVSTLELGDSALYLCASSLGPGAGAETQYFGPGTRLLVL.

The V call is TRBV4-1, the J call TRBJ2-5; D is ambiguous. The CDR3 consists of 16 residues. Trimming stripped 2 bases from V and 4 bases from J, with 17 bases between. Germline lookup yields CDR1 MGHRA and CDR2 YSYEKL. The CDR3, as DNA: TGCGCCAGCAGCCAAACCCGGGCCCTAAAGACAGAGACCCAGTACTTC. It is translated as CASSQTRALKTETQYF.

The V and J genes are TRBV5-1 and TRBJ2-7; tentatively, D is TRBD1 (5 bases). Between the trimmed V and J ends, which lost 4 bases and 1 base, there was a span of 12 bases. The CDR3 is 14 amino acids. The germline gives CDR1 SGHRS, CDR2 YFSETQ. The CDR3 nucleotides are TGCGCCAGCAGCAAACGACAGTTTTCCTACGAGCAGTACTTC. Protein product: CASSKRQFSYEQYF.

The V and J genes are TRBV30 and TRBJ1-2, with D hard to call. Germline CDR1 GTSNPN, CDR2 SVGIG (reference sequence). V lost 2 bases to trimming and J lost 0 bases, with 10 bases between them. The CDR3 has 14 amino acids. CDR3 nucleotides: TGTGCCTGGAGTAAAGGGCCAGCTAACTATGGCTACACCTTC. Translated: CAWSKGPANYGYTF.

The V gene is TRBV15, the J gene TRBJ2-3, with D perhaps matching TRBD1 (5 bases). From germline, CDR1 is LNHNV and CDR2 YYDKDF (reference sequence). Trimming took off 4 bases at V and 5 bases at J, with 13 bases between the two ends. The CDR3 totals 14 residues. This chain's CDR3 is CATSTFKGLDTQYF. Written as DNA, the CDR3 is TGTGCCACCAGCACCTTCAAGGGGTTAGATACGCAGTATTTT.

The rearrangement links TRBV9 to TRBJ2-6, with 8 bases matching TRBD1. The CDR3 extends over 15 amino acids. The V gene's germline CDR1 is SGDLS and CDR2 YYNGEE. V shed 3 bases and J 2 bases; nucleotides not matched to a gene: 1. Written as DNA, the CDR3 is TGTGCCAGCAGCGCACAGGGGGCTGGGGCCAACGTCCTGACTTTC. Amino acid sequence: CASSAQGAGANVLTF.